One and the same sample provided the 27 T cell receptor beta chains below, sequenced in a study of T cell changes during pregnancy in multiple sclerosis. Data came from immunoSEQ multiplex PCR; TCRdb stores just in-frame clones and leaves some out. The sample yields more than 20,000 clones, approximately 90% seen once. Sequencing was performed on CD4+ T cells from peripheral blood mononuclear cells, taken in the third trimester of pregnancy. These receptors came from a female donor with multiple sclerosis, enrolled in a pregnancy study.

Written as DNA, the CDR3 is TGCGCCAGCAGCCGCGGGCCGGGACAGGGGGCGGATGGCTACACCTTC. Translating it yields CASSRGPGQGADGYTF. This chain links TRBV5-1 with TRBJ1-2; TRBD1 aligns across 12 bases. This CDR3 contains 16 residues. The V gene's germline CDR1 is SGHRS and CDR2 YFSETQ. Trimming removed 4 bases from V and 6 bases from J; junction bases left unmatched: 10.

This chain joins TRBV18 and TRBJ1-2, with 9 nucleotides matching TRBD1. V was pared by 3 bases and J by 11 bases, with 10 bases of the junction left unmatched. Germline CDR1 KGHSH, CDR2 LQKENI. This CDR3 comprises 14 residues. The CDR3 coding sequence is TGTGCCAGCTCACCCGCCGGGACAGGGATCGGATACACCTTC. Its translation is CASSPAGTGIGYTF.

The count of this clone is one. The chain carries TRBV30 and TRBJ1-2; TRBD1 might be the D (5 bases). Germline assignment: CDR1 GTSNPN and CDR2 SVGIG (reference sequence). This CDR3 contains 13 residues. V was shortened by 2 bases and J by 7 bases, with 14 bases between the two germline ends. CDR3 nucleotides: TGTGCCTGGAGTAGGCAGATCCAGGGTGGCTACACCTTC. Translating it yields CAWSRQIQGGYTF.

This clone was seen once. This chain joins TRBV11-2 and TRBJ2-1; 10 bases line up with TRBD1. The CDR3 spans 15 residues. V gave up 5 bases and J gave up 9 bases; unmatched junction bases: 10. CDR1 and CDR2 (germline): SGHAT, FQNNGV. The chain's CDR3 is CASSLGTGVKGEQFF. The CDR3 bases are TGTGCCAGCAGCCTTGGGACAGGGGTAAAGGGTGAGCAGTTCTTC.

The chain employs TRBV5-1 and TRBJ1-5; 11 bases fit TRBD1. Germline trimming cut 4 bases from V and 9 bases from J; bases unmatched to any gene: 6. CDR3 length: 14 amino acids. Germline V lookup: CDR1 SGHRS, CDR2 YFSETQ. The CDR3 protein is CASSLGQGDRPQHF. The CDR3 nucleotides read TGCGCCAGCAGCCTGGGACAGGGGGATCGGCCCCAGCATTTT. The entire variable domain, with the rest obtained from reference TRBV5-1 and TRBJ1-5, is as follows: KAGVTQTPRYLIKTRGQQVTLSCSPISGHRSVSWYQQTPGQGLQFLFEYFSETQRNKGNFPGRFSGRQFSNSRSEMNVSTLELGDSALYLCASSLGQGDRPQHFGDGTRLSIL.

The chain joins TRBV5-4 to TRBJ2-5; no clear D. Trimming removed 4 bases from V and 2 bases from J, with 9 bases in between. This CDR3 has 13 residues. In germline, CDR1 is SGHNT, CDR2 YYREEE (reference sequence). DNA for the CDR3: TGTGCCAGCAGCGGTAACAGACAAGAGACCCAGTACTTC. Protein sequence: CASSGNRQETQYF.

The V gene is TRBV6-5, the J gene TRBJ2-1, with D perhaps TRBD2 (7 bases). Trimming removed 7 bases at V and 12 bases at J, with 19 bases between. Germline V gene data show CDR1 as MNHEY and CDR2 as SVGAGI. The CDR3 loop spans 13 amino acids. The CDR3 bases are TGTGCCAGCACCCCTTTCAGGGGCGGGGGGCAGTTCTTC. This sequence encodes CASTPFRGGGQFF.

This chain joins TRBV6-6 and TRBJ2-2, with TRBD2 identical over 12 bases. The CDR3 has 15 amino acids. The germline CDR1 and CDR2 sequences are MNHNY and SVGAGI (reference sequence). Unmatched junction bases numbered 5, after V lost 6 bases and J lost 6 bases. The CDR3 loop is CASRPSSGGAGELFF. The CDR3 bases are TGTGCCAGCAGACCTTCTAGCGGGGGGGCCGGGGAGCTGTTTTTT.

The CDR3 loop reads CASSPYGGEGQPQHF. The CDR3 DNA reads TGTGCCAGCAGTCCTTACGGGGGAGAAGGTCAGCCCCAGCATTTT. The gene calls are TRBV6-6 and TRBJ1-5; tentatively, D is TRBD1 (5 bases). The germline gives CDR1 MNHNY, CDR2 SVGAGI (reference sequence). Between the trimmed V and J ends, which lost 5 bases and 6 bases, there was a span of 17 bases. The CDR3 extends over 15 amino acids.

The genes are TRBV5-1 and TRBJ1-6; 7 positions match TRBD1. V lost 4 bases and J lost 14; bases outside the gene matches: 18. The CDR3 has 16 residues. Germline V gene lookup returns CDR1 SGHRS and CDR2 YFSETQ. The CDR3 DNA reads TGCGCCAGCAGCCAGGACAGGCCGGGTTCCAGGAGGGCCCTCCACTTT. Protein product: CASSQDRPGSRRALHF.

This chain uses TRBV11-2 with TRBJ1-5; D unclear. V was cut by 2 bases and J by 4 bases, with 12 bases left in between. The CDR3 loop spans 15 amino acids. CDR1 and CDR2 from the germline V gene are SGHAT and FQNNGV. In DNA, the CDR3 is TGTGCCAGCAGCTTAATGGGCCTCAAGAATCAGCCCCAGCATTTT. It is translated as CASSLMGLKNQPQHF. The entire variable domain, with the rest obtained from reference TRBV11-2 and TRBJ1-5, is as follows: EAGVAQSPRYKIIEKRQSVAFWCNPISGHATLYWYQQILGQGPKLLIQFQNNGVVDDSQLPKDRFSAERLKGVDSTLKIQPAKLEDSAVYLCASSLMGLKNQPQHFGDGTRLSIL.

The chain uses TRBV6-6 and TRBJ1-2; D is perhaps TRBD1 (6 bases). V was shortened by 2 bases and J by 6 bases, with 13 bases between the two germline ends. The CDR3 totals 14 residues. The germline gives CDR1 MNHNY, CDR2 SVGAGI (reference sequence). The DNA for the CDR3 is TGTGCCAGCAGTTACGAGGGGGAACCTCATGGCTACACCTTC. Its translation: CASSYEGEPHGYTF.

This clone was detected once. The chain links TRBV5-4 to TRBJ1-4; possible D gene TRBD1, 5 bases. Germline V CDR1 and CDR2: SGHNT, YYREEE (reference sequence). With 4 bases removed from V and 7 bases from J, the gap between germline ends came to 17 bases. The CDR3 loop spans 15 amino acids. CDR3 region: CASSRSGRASEKLFF. The CDR3 DNA reads as TGTGCCAGCAGCAGATCAGGGAGGGCAAGTGAAAAACTGTTTTTT. Together with reference TRBV5-4 and TRBJ1-4, the CDR3 gives the full variable domain: ETGVTQSPTHLIKTRGQQVTLRCSSQSGHNTVSWYQQALGQGPQFIFQYYREEENGRGNFPPRFSGLQFPNYSSELNVNALELDDSALYLCASSRSGRASEKLFFGSGTQLSVL.

CDR3 sequence reads: CASSPGVIYEQYF. CDR3 in DNA: TGTGCCAGCAGCCCCGGGGTTATCTACGAGCAGTACTTC. This chain links TRBV28 with TRBJ2-7, with D maybe TRBD2 (5 bases). The CDR3 runs to 13 residues. Trimming left V 6 bases short and J 3 bases short, with 12 bases between. The germline V gene has CDR1 MDHEN and CDR2 SYDVKM.

The chain combines TRBV11-2 with TRBJ2-1, with TRBD2 matching over 7 bases. CDR1 is SGHAT, CDR2 FQNNGV, per germline. The CDR3 runs 16 residues. V trimming: 1 base; J trimming: 1 base; junction bases outside the gene matches: 4. The CDR3: CASSLGLRGSYNEQFF. CDR3 nucleotide sequence: TGTGCCAGCAGCTTAGGTTTGCGGGGGTCCTACAATGAGCAGTTCTTC.

CDR3 loop: CASSSYTRTGNNYGYTF. CDR3 nucleotide sequence: TGTGCCAGCAGTTCATACACTAGGACAGGAAATAACTATGGCTACACCTTC. The V gene is TRBV28, the J gene TRBJ1-2; TRBD1 aligns across 7 bases. The CDR3 runs 17 residues. The V gene's germline CDR1 is MDHEN and CDR2 SYDVKM. V lost 4 bases and J lost 1; bases outside the gene matches: 12.

The rearrangement links TRBV18 to TRBJ1-1, with 7 bases aligning to TRBD1. This CDR3 has 16 residues. The ends lost 2 bases at V and 1 base at J; junction bases unmatched: 7. CDR1 and CDR2 from the germline V gene are KGHSH and LQKENI. CDR3 nucleotide sequence: TGTGCCAGCTCACCAATGTCACGACAGGGGAACACTGAAGCTTTCTTT. Protein: CASSPMSRQGNTEAFF.

The V gene is TRBV6-6, the J gene TRBJ1-2; TRBD1 might be the D (5 bases). CDR1 MNHNY and CDR2 SVGAGI come from the germline V gene (reference sequence). This CDR3 has 16 residues. Trimming pared 6 bases from V and 0 bases from J, leaving 17 bases between. CDR3 region: CASSVNRHSANYGYTF. The CDR3 DNA reads TGTGCCAGCAGCGTAAACAGGCACAGCGCTAACTATGGCTACACCTTC.

The CDR3 region has the DNA TGTGCCAGCAGTCCCGCCGGGGGGGGTAATGAAAAACTGTTTTTT. Protein sequence: CASSPAGGGNEKLFF. The chain couples TRBV28 to TRBJ1-4; tentative D call: TRBD1 (5 bases). The CDR3 runs 15 residues. CDR1 MDHEN and CDR2 SYDVKM come from the germline V gene. With 5 bases removed from V and 4 bases from J, the gap between germline ends came to 14 bases.

The chain links TRBV5-6 to TRBJ1-5, with 8 bases lining up with TRBD1. Trimming at V came to 0 bases and at J to 11 bases, leaving 1 base not matched to a gene. The germline CDR1 and CDR2 sequences are SGHDT and YYEEEE. The length of the CDR3 is 12 residues. CDR3 nucleotides: TGTGCCAGCAGCTTGGTACAGGGGGCCCAGCATTTT. Its protein is CASSLVQGAQHF.

This clone has a single count. The J gene is TRBJ1-6, the V gene TRBV11-2; TRBD1 agrees at 8 bases. The J segment lost 7 bases and the V segment lost 0 bases, leaving 2 bases of the junction unmatched. Germline V gene lookup returns CDR1 SGHAT and CDR2 FQNNGV. CDR3 length equals 15 residues. The CDR3 nucleotides read TGTGCCAGCAGCTTAGAAACAGGGGGGAATTCACCCCTCCACTTT. Its translation: CASSLETGGNSPLHF.

This clone came up once. V is TRBV18 and J is TRBJ1-3, with D unclear. The V gene's germline CDR1 is KGHSH and CDR2 LQKENI. The CDR3 length is 16 residues. The ends were cut back, 2 bases at V and 4 bases at J, with 15 bases in the middle. CDR3 region: CASSPVTPIGGNTIYF. The DNA for the CDR3 is TGTGCCAGCTCACCAGTGACACCGATCGGAGGAAACACCATATATTTT. The full variable domain, in which reference TRBV18 and TRBJ1-3 provide the parts outside the CDR3, is NAGVMQNPRHLVRRRGQEARLRCSPMKGHSHVYWYRQLPEEGLKFMVYLQKENIIDESGMPKERFSAEFPKEGPSILRIQQVVRGDSAAYFCASSPVTPIGGNTIYFGEGSWLTVV.

The chain carries TRBV7-3 and TRBJ2-6; D is unresolved. CDR1 is SGHTA, CDR2 FQGTGA, per germline. This CDR3 spans 22 amino acids. V was clipped by 0 bases and J by 0 bases, with 24 bases between them. CDR3 bases: TGTGCCAGCAGCTTAACGTTTCTACAGCTCCCAAATTATTTCTCTGGGGCCAACGTCCTGACTTTC. The encoded protein is CASSLTFLQLPNYFSGANVLTF.

J is TRBJ1-1 and V is TRBV28; tentative D call: TRBD1 (5 bases). V lost 5 bases and J lost 0, with 10 bases in between. The germline CDR1 and CDR2 sequences are MDHEN and SYDVKM. The CDR3 covers 14 residues. The CDR3 DNA sequence: TGTGCCAGCAGTCCGACAGCCTTGAACACTGAAGCTTTCTTT. Protein: CASSPTALNTEAFF.

This chain connects TRBV4-2 to TRBJ1-5; D gene uncertain. CDR1 and CDR2 (germline): LGHNA, YNFKEQ. V was cut by 0 bases and J by 5 bases, with 5 bases left in between. The CDR3 contains 13 residues. This chain's CDR3 is CASSQERDQPQHF. DNA of the CDR3: TGTGCCAGCAGCCAAGAGAGAGATCAGCCCCAGCATTTT.

There are a few counts of this clone. The chain recombines TRBV30 with TRBJ1-2; 10 bases map to TRBD1. The CDR3 is made up of 11 amino acids. Germline V gene lookup returns CDR1 GTSNPN and CDR2 SVGIG (reference sequence). Trimming cost V 7 bases and J 8 bases; bases outside gene matches: 4. The DNA for the CDR3 is TGTGCCTCCGGGACAGGGGCCGGCTACACCTTC. Its protein is CASGTGAGYTF.

The genes are TRBV5-5 and TRBJ1-2; TRBD1 matches at 8 bases. Germline V gives CDR1 SGHKS, CDR2 YYEKEE (reference sequence). The CDR3 runs to 16 residues. The junction had 12 bases not matched to a gene; V was cut back by 0 bases and J by 8 bases. CDR3 residues: CASSLAVTGAAGGYTF. The CDR3 DNA reads as TGTGCCAGCAGCTTGGCTGTGACAGGGGCCGCGGGGGGCTACACCTTC.